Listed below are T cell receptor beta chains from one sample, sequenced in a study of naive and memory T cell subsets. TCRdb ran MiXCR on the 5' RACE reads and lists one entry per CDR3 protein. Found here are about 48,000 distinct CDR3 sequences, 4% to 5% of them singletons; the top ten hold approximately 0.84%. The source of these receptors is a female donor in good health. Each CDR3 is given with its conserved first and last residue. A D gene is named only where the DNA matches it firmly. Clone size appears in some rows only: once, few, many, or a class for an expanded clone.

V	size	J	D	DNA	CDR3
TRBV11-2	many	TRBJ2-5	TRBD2	TGTGCCAGCAGCATGACTAGCAAATGGGAGACCCAGTACTTC	CASSMTSKWETQYF
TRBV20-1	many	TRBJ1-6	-	TGCAGTGCTAGAGGGGGACAAAATTCACCCCTCCACTTT	CSARGGQNSPLHF
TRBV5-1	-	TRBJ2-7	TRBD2	TGCGCCAGCAGCCGGCAGGGGACTAGCGGCTACGAGCAGTACTTC	CASSRQGTSGYEQYF
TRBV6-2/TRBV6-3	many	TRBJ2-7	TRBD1	TGTGCCAGCAGTTATGAGCCTTTGACAGGGAACTACTACGAGCAGTACTTC	CASSYEPLTGNYYEQYF
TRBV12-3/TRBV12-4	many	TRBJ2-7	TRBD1	TGTGCCAGCAGTTTCGGGACAGGGTCAGGCGACGAGCAGTACTTC	CASSFGTGSGDEQYF
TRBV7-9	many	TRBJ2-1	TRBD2	TGTGCCATCCTTAAAGCGGGAGAGCGGTACAATGAGCAGTTCTTC	CAILKAGERYNEQFF
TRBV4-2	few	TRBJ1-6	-	TGTGCCAGCAGCCAAGTTAGGGGCTCACCCCTCCACTTT	CASSQVRGSPLHF
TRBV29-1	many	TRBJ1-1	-	TGCAGCGTTCTTTACACTGAAGCTTTCTTT	CSVLYTEAFF
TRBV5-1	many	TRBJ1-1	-	TGCGCCAGCAGCTTGCATTTGGTCGGGGGCCTTGAAGCTTTCTTT	CASSLHLVGGLEAFF
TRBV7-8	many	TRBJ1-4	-	TGTGCCAGCAGCTCACCCTTTAACTTGGGTGAAAAACTGTTTTTT	CASSSPFNLGEKLFF
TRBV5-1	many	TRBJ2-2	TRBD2	TGCGCCAGCAGCTTGCGGGAGGGCCGTACCGGGGAGCTGTTTTTT	CASSLREGRTGELFF
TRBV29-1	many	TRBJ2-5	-	TGCAGCGTTGATAACAGGGCTGGAGAGACCCAGTACTTC	CSVDNRAGETQYF
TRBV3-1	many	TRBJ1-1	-	TGTGCCAGCGCCGATATGAACACTGAAGCTTTCTTT	CASADMNTEAFF
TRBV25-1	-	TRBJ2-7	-	TGTGCCAGCAGTGAATATGGGGGCTATTCCTACGAGCAGTACTTC	CASSEYGGYSYEQYF
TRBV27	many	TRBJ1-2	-	TGTGCCAGCAGCCGGGCTATGACAGTAGACTATGGCTACACCTTC	CASSRAMTVDYGYTF
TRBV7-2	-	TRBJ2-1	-	TGTGCCAGCAGCCTCGCACCGGGACTCCTTAACAATGAGCAGTTCTTC	CASSLAPGLLNNEQFF
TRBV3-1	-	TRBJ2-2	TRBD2	TGTGCCAGCAGCTCGCTAGCGGGCACCGGGGAGCTGTTTTTT	CASSSLAGTGELFF
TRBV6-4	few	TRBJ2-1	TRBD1	TGTGCCAGCAGTAAGGCGACAGGGGGCGGAAGGGCGTACAATGAGCAGTTCTTC	CASSKATGGGRAYNEQFF
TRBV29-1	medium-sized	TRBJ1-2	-	TGCAGCGTTGCAGACCAGGGGCAGAGTGGCTACACCTTC	CSVADQGQSGYTF
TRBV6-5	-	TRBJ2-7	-	TGTGCCAGCAGTTACTCGACACGAGCCGGGGAGCAGTACTTC	CASSYSTRAGEQYF
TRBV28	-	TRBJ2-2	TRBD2	TGTGCCAGCAGTTCCCGGTCTAGCGGGAGGGGCACCGGGGAGCTGTTTTTT	CASSSRSSGRGTGELFF
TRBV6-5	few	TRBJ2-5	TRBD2	TGTGCCAGCAGTCAAGGACTAGCGGTTTGGAAAGAGACCCAGTACTTC	CASSQGLAVWKETQYF
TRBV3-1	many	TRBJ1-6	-	TGTGCCAGCAGCCAAATCGAGGGGAATTCACCCCTCCACTTT	CASSQIEGNSPLHF
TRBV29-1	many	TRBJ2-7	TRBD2	TGCAGCGTTGGGCGGAGCGGGAGGGCACACGAGCAGTACTTC	CSVGRSGRAHEQYF
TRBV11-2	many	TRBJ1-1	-	TGTGCCAGCAGCTTAGGCGACAGGTTTCTTGGAGCTTTCTTT	CASSLGDRFLGAFF
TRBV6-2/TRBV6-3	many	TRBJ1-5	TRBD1	TGTGCCAGCAGCCAACCGTACCGACAGGGCCGCAATCAGCCCCAGCATTTT	CASSQPYRQGRNQPQHF
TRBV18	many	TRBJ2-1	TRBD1	TGTGCCAGCTCACCAAAGGACAGGGGTAACAATGAGCAGTTCTTC	CASSPKDRGNNEQFF
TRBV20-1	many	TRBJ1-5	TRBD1	TGCAGTTACAGGGGGGCGGATCAGCCCCAGCATTTT	CSYRGADQPQHF
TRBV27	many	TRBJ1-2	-	TGTGCCAGCAGTTTCGGCAGCAAGGCTTATGGCTACACCTTC	CASSFGSKAYGYTF
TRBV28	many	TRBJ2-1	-	TGTGCCAGCAGTTTGCACGGGCCCAGCTCCTACAATGAGCAGTTCTTC	CASSLHGPSSYNEQFF
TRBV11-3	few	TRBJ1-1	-	TGTGCCAGCAGCCTGGACGGGGGGCAGGACACTGAAGCTTTCTTT	CASSLDGGQDTEAFF
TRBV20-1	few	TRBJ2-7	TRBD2	TGCAGTGCTCAGGAGGTAGCGGGACGGGGGTACGAGCAGTACTTC	CSAQEVAGRGYEQYF
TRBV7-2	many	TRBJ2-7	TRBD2	TGTGCCAGCAGCTTAGGAGCGGGAGGGCCCTACGAGCAGTACTTC	CASSLGAGGPYEQYF
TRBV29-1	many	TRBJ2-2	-	TGCAGCGTTGATGTGGCAGCGAACACCGGGGAGCTGTTTTTT	CSVDVAANTGELFF
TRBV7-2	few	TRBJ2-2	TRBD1	TGTGCCAGCAGCTGGTCCACAGGGGCGAACACCGGGGAGCTGTTTTTT	CASSWSTGANTGELFF
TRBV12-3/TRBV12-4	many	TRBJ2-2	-	TGTGCCAGCAGTTTAACCTCCACGAACACCGGGGAGCTGTTTTTT	CASSLTSTNTGELFF
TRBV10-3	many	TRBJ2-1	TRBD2	TGTGCCATCAGTGAGTCGACCGGACGGCGGGAGCGAAATGAGCAGTTCTTC	CAISESTGRRERNEQFF
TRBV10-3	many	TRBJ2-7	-	TGTGCCATCAGTGGCGGATTCTCATTCTCTACTCGGGAGCAGTACTTC	CAISGGFSFSTREQYF
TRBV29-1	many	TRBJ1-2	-	TGCAGCGTTGAAGAACGAGGGGGAGGCTACACCTTC	CSVEERGGGYTF
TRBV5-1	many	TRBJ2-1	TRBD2	TGCGCCAGCAGCTGGACTAGCGGAATATACAATGAGCAGTTCTTC	CASSWTSGIYNEQFF
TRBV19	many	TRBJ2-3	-	TGTGCCAGCCAGGGAGTAGCGGCCACAGATACGCAGTATTTT	CASQGVAATDTQYF